This T cell receptor beta chain derives from a study of radiation and T cells in renal cell carcinoma. Time point meaning: blood 2 weeks post-SBRT. Noted treatment: 15 Gy SBRT to primary tumor, nephrectomy 4 weeks later. The patient's renal cell carcinoma had clear cell pathology. The assay was immunoSEQ multiplex PCR, and TCRdb's table has in-frame clones only and misses some. The table lists 45,000 to 55,000 clones, less than 85% of them singletons. The germline CDR1 and CDR2 sequences are MNHEY and SMNVEV (reference sequence). Trimming cost V 6 bases and J 10 bases, with 12 bases left between them. This CDR3 is 12 amino acids long. Whole-study results and caveats: Top tumor clonotypes rose in blood 2 weeks post-radiation, then contracted. Without pretreatment biopsies, baseline tumor clonotype presence was undetermined.

To note about this clone: Antigen specificity is unknown.

The sequences come from blood, collected from a patient whose treatment included radiotherapy and nephrectomy. The TCR was taken from a woman between 65 and 79 years old with renal cell carcinoma. The V and J genes are TRBV27 and TRBJ1-4; no firm D call. The CDR3 protein is CASSALQGKLFF. CDR3 nucleotides: TGTGCCAGCAGCGCCCTACAAGGAAAACTGTTTTTT.